These T cell receptor beta chains were read from a single sample in a study of shared clonotypes between healthy human individuals. Method: immunoSEQ multiplex PCR; TCRdb's copy keeps in-frame clones and lacks some. The sample yields around 2,000,000 clones, around 95% seen once. The sequencing input was naive CD4+ T cells sorted from blood. These TCRs come from a young man in good health. Each CDR3 is given without its conserved first and last residue. Size is omitted from some rows. Given values are once, few, many or a class for expanded clones.

clone size,J gene,V gene,CDR3 protein
.,TRBJ2-3,TRBV29-1,SVGGAGGPQTDTQY
.,TRBJ1-4,TRBV4-1,ASSHGRGDEKLF
.,TRBJ2-2,TRBV7-9,ASSLSLGDTGELF
.,TRBJ2-1,TRBV5-1,ASSLALTASYNEQF
.,TRBJ1-2,TRBV28,ASSPRDRPNYGYT
.,TRBJ1-1,TRBV18,ASSPNIWTMNTEAF
.,TRBJ2-7,TRBV5-3,ARSPRECPYEQY
.,TRBJ2-7,TRBV15,ATSLQPWGEQY
.,TRBJ2-3,TRBV11-3,ASSTRRVDTQY
.,TRBJ1-6,TRBV6-6,ASTLRESSPLH
.,TRBJ2-7,TRBV5-4,ASSFGGLAGDHEQY
.,TRBJ1-2,TRBV5-1,ASGLGDSVNYGYT
once,TRBJ2-7,TRBV10-3,AISESPGTVGYEQY
.,TRBJ1-6,TRBV11-2,ASSFPDGRSPLH
.,TRBJ2-2,TRBV5-6,ASSYLALGGELF
.,TRBJ2-7,TRBV5-3,ARSLTSGRPYEQY
.,TRBJ1-4,TRBV2,ASITGTGSEKLF
few,TRBJ2-4,TRBV1,TSSRGLAGGRRAKNIQY
.,TRBJ1-2,TRBV7-2,ASSSQTANYGYT
.,TRBJ2-7,TRBV5-1,ASSFGSSAEQY
.,TRBJ2-3,TRBV5-8,ASSLSSGGADTQY
.,TRBJ2-1,TRBV11-3,ASSSPGGGNNEQF
few,TRBJ1-3,TRBV9,ASSVAASGNTIY
.,TRBJ2-3,TRBV6-5,ASSYPGLTDTQY
.,TRBJ2-4,TRBV5-6,ASSLEPFAKNIQY
.,TRBJ2-3,TRBV5-1,ASSLGLAGEGTQY
.,TRBJ2-1,TRBV5-1,ASSQGLAYNEQF
.,TRBJ2-2,TRBV2,ASSGGTSGNTGELF
.,TRBJ2-3,TRBV18,ASSRTGTSVK
.,TRBJ2-1,TRBV5-1,ASSSDPGLAGSASYNEQF
.,TRBJ2-7,TRBV10-3,AISGTAYEQY
once,TRBJ2-5,TRBV7-2,ASSSLTRVGETQY
.,TRBJ1-3,TRBV18,ASSPPRTGSGNTIY
.,TRBJ2-1,TRBV6-1,ASSVRGSGGLPSYNEQF
.,TRBJ2-1,TRBV10-3,AISVGADEQF
.,TRBJ1-2,TRBV28,ASSLWGASNYGYT
.,TRBJ2-7,TRBV11-2,ASSLVASGSRPSYEQY
.,TRBJ2-7,TRBV4-1,ASSQDRLPIVYEQY